This passage covers 5 T cell receptor beta chains from one sample sequenced in a study of T cells in Graves' hyperthyroidism and ophthalmopathy. RNA transcripts yielded amplified TCR beta CDR3 regions. Carried out on the TCR CDR3, a first-round RT-PCR used the HTBI primer set. From the multiplex PCR reads, TCRdb called clonotypes with MiXCR, one entry per CDR3 protein. The table has 460,000 or so distinct CDR3 sequences, approximately 15% seen once; the top ten hold over 15%. Sequencing input: blood. All receptors come from a woman aged 18-29 years with Graves' hyperthyroidism.

This clonotype occurred many times. The rearrangement uses TRBV11-2 and TRBJ2-1; TRBD2 might be the D (5 bases). There are 15 residues in the CDR3. Trimming pared 7 bases from V and 4 bases from J, leaving 17 bases between. Germline loops: CDR1 SGHAT, CDR2 FQNNGV. CDR3 in amino acids: CASTPLRGRYNEQFF. The DNA of the CDR3 is TGTGCCAGCACCCCCCTCCGCGGGCGATACAATGAGCAGTTCTTC.

This clonotype has ten or more counts. The chain employs TRBV27 and TRBJ1-2, with 7 bases that match TRBD1. V lost 2 bases and J lost 0; bases outside the gene matches: 12. CDR1 is MNHEY and CDR2 is SMNVEV in the germline V gene (reference sequence). The length of the CDR3 is 18 residues. CDR3: CASSLKAGQFIANYGYTF. Written as DNA, the CDR3 is TGTGCCAGCAGTTTAAAGGCGGGACAGTTTATTGCTAACTATGGCTACACCTTC.

This clonotype occurred many times. The chain recombines TRBV12-3 or TRBV12-4 with TRBJ2-1; TRBD2 matches 8 bases. The CDR3 runs to 16 residues. Trimming removed 5 bases from V and 7 bases from J; junction bases left unmatched: 13. This chain's CDR3 is CASSPGGGAGPNEQFF. CDR3 DNA sequence: TGTGCCAGCAGTCCCGGGGGGGGGGCGGGCCCGAATGAGCAGTTCTTC.

This clonotype was seen many times. This sequence joins TRBV5-4 and TRBJ2-5, with D possibly matching TRBD1 (6 bases). The CDR3 is 14 amino acids. Trimming removed 1 base from V and 5 bases from J, with 12 bases in between. Germline values: CDR1 SGHNT, CDR2 YYREEE (reference sequence). Here the CDR3 reads CASSLWGRRETQYF. The CDR3 bases are TGTGCCAGCAGCTTGTGGGGGCGCCGGGAGACCCAGTACTTC. The full variable domain, rest sourced from reference TRBV5-4 and TRBJ2-5, is ETGVTQSPTHLIKTRGQQVTLRCSSQSGHNTVSWYQQALGQGPQFIFQYYREEENGRGNFPPRFSGLQFPNYSSELNVNALELDDSALYLCASSLWGRRETQYFGPGTRLLVL.

In this sample, this clonotype turned up many times. The chain links TRBV12-3 or TRBV12-4 to TRBJ2-1; D unresolved. The CDR3 has 14 amino acids. V was cut by 3 bases and J by 2 bases, with 8 bases left in between. The CDR3 bases are TGTGCCAGCAGTTTGATGGACGCCTACAATGAGCAGTTCTTC. Translation: CASSLMDAYNEQFF.